This entry features one T cell receptor (beta chain) sequence. Its antigen is not known. The sample's treatment: oral pan-JAK inhibitor, 5-10 mg twice daily. This record comes from a study of CD8+ T cells in alopecia areata. Turning to the study itself: Those treated were given oral tofacitinib at 5 to 10 mg twice daily.

RNA was extracted and reverse transcribed into cDNA as the sequencing template. Produced via immunoSEQ multiplex PCR; TCRdb's table is partial and in-frame only. The sample holds about 190,000 clones, approximately 67% seen once. General study results and limits: Affected scalp, especially in alopecia totalis/universalis, had a higher clonality than normal scalp did.

Trimming took off 5 bases at V and 2 bases at J, with 3 bases between the two ends. In germline, CDR1 is GTSNPN, CDR2 SVGIG (reference sequence). There are 10 residues in the CDR3. The rearrangement links TRBV30 to TRBJ1-1; D unresolved. The material sequenced was CD4+ T cells sorted from blood, taken around week 49, from a patient treated with tofacitinib. The receptor was derived from a human donor with alopecia areata. The CDR3 region has the DNA TGTGCCTGGGATAACACTGAAGCTTTCTTT. It encodes CAWDNTEAFF.